This passage covers 21 T cell receptor beta chains from one sample sequenced in a study of blood T cell repertoires in COVID-19 (dated by TCRdb to 2018 to 2020). Library preparation was by the immunoSEQ multiplex PCR assay. Here the immuneACCESS table is served through TCRdb, limited to in-frame sequences with V and J called. Missing clones are a known gap in these copies; in checked studies unresolved V genes cover under half, and the rest lacks a known reason. Within this sample are some 190,000 clones, with about 90% of them counted one time only. The ten largest account for around 1.5% of the sample. The sequencing input was peripheral blood. These receptors originate from a man between 18 and 35 years old with active or convalescent COVID-19.

This sequence joins TRBV7-8 and TRBJ2-3; TRBD1 agrees at 8 bases. The length of the CDR3 is 18 residues. In germline, CDR1 is SGHVS, CDR2 FQNEAQ. The J segment lost 1 base and the V segment lost 1 base, leaving 10 bases of the junction unmatched. This chain's CDR3 is CASSLGAGGWLGTDTQYF. Here the CDR3 DNA reads TGTGCCAGCAGCTTAGGGGCAGGGGGCTGGCTTGGCACAGATACGCAGTATTTT.

V is TRBV5-1 and J is TRBJ1-2; maybe TRBD1 (6 bases). Trimming shortened V by 4 bases and J by 3 bases, and 10 bases separated the two germline ends. This CDR3 is built from 13 residues. Germline-derived CDR1 and CDR2 are SGHRS and YFSETQ. The DNA of the CDR3 is TGCGCCAGCAGCCGTGGACAGTACTATGGCTACACCTTC. Amino acid sequence: CASSRGQYYGYTF.

The chain recombines TRBV28 with TRBJ1-2; 12 nucleotides line up with TRBD1. This CDR3 region has 16 residues. Germline lookup yields CDR1 MDHEN and CDR2 SYDVKM. The ends lost 6 bases at V and 8 bases at J; junction bases unmatched: 13. This CDR3 is CASRPPGQGAIRGYTF. In DNA, the CDR3 is TGTGCCAGCAGGCCGCCGGGACAGGGGGCCATTAGAGGCTACACCTTC.

This chain connects TRBV10-3 to TRBJ1-2; D remains ambiguous. Germline V gives CDR1 ENHRY, CDR2 SYGVKD. The CDR3 is made up of 14 amino acids. V gave up 2 bases and J gave up 4 bases, with 11 bases separating them. The chain's CDR3 is CAISESLAGYGYTF. The CDR3, as DNA: TGTGCCATCAGTGAGAGTCTGGCGGGCTATGGCTACACCTTC.

The rearrangement uses TRBV19 and TRBJ1-5; 11 bases are shared with TRBD1. The CDR3 runs to 14 residues. Germline V gene data show CDR1 as LNHDA and CDR2 as SQIVND (reference sequence). V dropped 8 bases and J dropped 5; count of bases not matched to a gene: 5. CDR3 loop: CASGQDRGHQPQHF. For the CDR3, the DNA is TGTGCCAGTGGGCAGGACAGGGGGCATCAGCCCCAGCATTTT.

This chain joins TRBV9 and TRBJ1-2, with 9 bases aligning to TRBD1. Trimming took 3 bases from V and 4 from J; bases not matched to a gene: 4. Germline-derived CDR1 and CDR2 are SGDLS and YYNGEE. The CDR3 extends over 14 amino acids. The CDR3 DNA follows: TGTGCCAGCAGCGATCTGACAGGGGGCTATGGCTACACCTTC. It is translated as CASSDLTGGYGYTF.

J is TRBJ1-5 and V is TRBV19; the D gene is possibly TRBD1 (5 bases). This CDR3 has 15 amino acids. Germline V gene sequence: CDR1 LNHDA, CDR2 SQIVND (reference sequence). The V gene lost 7 bases and the J gene lost 1 base, with 14 bases spanning the gap. The CDR3 region is CASTEAGVSNQPQHF. The CDR3, as DNA: TGTGCCAGTACCGAGGCGGGGGTCAGCAATCAGCCCCAGCATTTT.

The chain recombines TRBV30 with TRBJ1-5, with D maybe TRBD1 (5 bases). The V end lost 5 bases, the J end lost 7 bases, and 15 bases lay between the germline ends. From germline, CDR1 is GTSNPN and CDR2 SVGIG (reference sequence). The CDR3 length is 13 residues. The CDR3 DNA is TGTGCCTGGGGTCAGGGAGGCGGACAGCCCCAGCATTTT. Encoded protein: CAWGQGGGQPQHF.

The chain recombines TRBV19 with TRBJ2-5; TRBD1 aligns across 8 bases. After removal of 5 bases from V and 5 bases from J, the junction contained 4 bases not matched to a gene. Germline CDR1 is LNHDA and CDR2 is SQIVND (reference sequence). This CDR3 is built from 13 residues. The CDR3 coding sequence is TGTGCCAGTAGTGGACAGGGTCTGGAGACCCAGTACTTC. The encoded protein is CASSGQGLETQYF.

J is TRBJ2-1 and V is TRBV5-1; 9 bases line up with TRBD2. The trim removed 0 bases at V and 4 bases at J, leaving 20 bases unmatched. CDR1 and CDR2 (germline): SGHRS, YFSETQ. This CDR3 region has 21 residues. The CDR3 sequence is CASSLVRLAGGLRGAYNEQFF. CDR3 sequence (DNA): TGCGCCAGCAGCTTGGTTCGTTTGGCGGGAGGGCTACGGGGGGCTTACAATGAGCAGTTCTTC.

The chain employs TRBV7-2 and TRBJ1-5; D remains ambiguous. Trimming cost V 1 base and J 6 bases, with 7 bases left between them. This CDR3 is built from 13 residues. The germline gives CDR1 SGHTA, CDR2 FQGNSA. CDR3 protein: CASSLDGVQPQHF. CDR3 bases: TGTGCCAGCAGCTTAGACGGGGTTCAGCCCCAGCATTTT.

The chain has TRBV7-9 and TRBJ2-7; D may be TRBD1 (5 bases). Between the trimmed V and J ends, which lost 5 bases and 3 bases, there was a span of 11 bases. CDR1 SEHNR and CDR2 FQNEAQ come from the germline V gene (reference sequence). The CDR3 totals 13 residues. The CDR3 bases are TGTGCCAGCAGCCCTGACAGAAACTACGAGCAGTACTTC. Residues: CASSPDRNYEQYF.

J is TRBJ1-6 and V is TRBV7-2; TRBD1 is a possible D gene (6 bases). The CDR3 length is 14 residues. V was pared by 7 bases and J by 7 bases, with 14 bases between. The germline V gene encodes CDR1 SGHTA and CDR2 FQGNSA. The CDR3 is CASKRTGSNSPLHF. The CDR3 DNA is TGTGCCAGCAAACGAACAGGGAGCAATTCACCCCTCCACTTT.

In its sample, this clone was seen once. This chain joins TRBV12-3 or TRBV12-4 and TRBJ1-4; 9 nucleotides line up with TRBD1. J was trimmed by 6 bases and V by 6 bases; bases with no gene match: 2. This CDR3 has 13 amino acids. The CDR3 sequence is CASSRTGDEKLFF. The CDR3 nucleotides read TGTGCCAGCAGCCGGACAGGGGATGAAAAACTGTTTTTT.

J is TRBJ2-5 and V is TRBV4-3; the match to TRBD1 covers 8 bases. The CDR3 covers 15 residues. Germline CDR1 and CDR2: LGHNA and YSLEER. With 3 bases clipped from V and 2 bases from J, the junction kept 5 bases outside the gene matches. Written as DNA, the CDR3 is TGCGCCAGCAGCCACCGGACAGGGTTTCAAGAGACCCAGTACTTC. Protein product: CASSHRTGFQETQYF.

This clone was detected only a few times. This rearrangement joins TRBV12-3 or TRBV12-4 to TRBJ2-1; D gene ambiguous. Trimming shortened V by 4 bases and J by 4 bases, and 2 bases separated the two germline ends. The CDR3 spans 11 residues. This CDR3 is CASSSYNEQFF. The DNA of the CDR3 is TGTGCCAGCAGTTCATACAATGAGCAGTTCTTC.

The rearrangement uses TRBV5-4 and TRBJ2-3, with 9 bases matching TRBD2. CDR1 is SGHNT and CDR2 is YYREEE in the germline V gene (reference sequence). Trimming removed 1 base from V and 3 bases from J; junction bases left unmatched: 6. The CDR3 is 16 residues long. The CDR3 reads CASSLNHGLATDTQYF. DNA of the CDR3: TGTGCCAGCAGCTTGAATCACGGACTAGCGACAGATACGCAGTATTTT.

The rearrangement joins TRBV4-2 to TRBJ2-3; TRBD2 agrees at 10 bases. Germline CDR1 is LGHNA and CDR2 is YNFKEQ. The CDR3 spans 16 residues. V shed 0 bases, J shed 5 bases, and the junction held 5 bases outside the gene matches. The CDR3 loop reads CASSQEQREGRDTQYF. In DNA, the CDR3 is TGTGCCAGCAGCCAAGAGCAGCGGGAGGGCCGAGATACGCAGTATTTT.

This chain joins TRBV19 and TRBJ2-7, with TRBD1 matching 9 bases. The CDR3 is 14 amino acids. Trimming removed 3 bases from V and 3 bases from J; junction bases left unmatched: 3. Germline CDR1 LNHDA, CDR2 SQIVND (reference sequence). For the CDR3, the DNA is TGTGCCAGTAGTATCGGGACAGGGTTCTACGAGCAGTACTTC. Protein sequence: CASSIGTGFYEQYF.

J is TRBJ1-4 and V is TRBV6-6; D is perhaps TRBD1 (5 bases). The CDR3 is made up of 12 amino acids. From germline, CDR1 is MNHNY and CDR2 SVGAGI (reference sequence). V lost 10 bases and J 5 bases, leaving 11 bases between the germline ends. Written as DNA, the CDR3 is TGTGCCACCCGGGGGGGGAATGAAAAACTGTTTTTT. Translation: CATRGGNEKLFF.

The DNA for the CDR3 is TGTGCCAGCAGCTTAGGGACAGTCTCTGGAAACACCATATATTTT. This codes for CASSLGTVSGNTIYF. V gene TRBV7-8 combines with J gene TRBJ1-3; possible D gene TRBD1, 6 bases. The CDR3 contains 15 residues. CDR1 is SGHVS and CDR2 is FQNEAQ in the germline V gene. V lost 1 base and J lost 0, with 7 bases in between. Supplemented by reference TRBV7-8 and TRBJ1-3, the full variable domain reads GAGVSQSPRYKVAKRGQDVALRCDPISGHVSLFWYQQALGQGPEFLTYFQNEAQLDKSGLPSDRFFAERPEGSVSTLKIQRTQQEDSAVYLCASSLGTVSGNTIYFGEGSWLTVV.